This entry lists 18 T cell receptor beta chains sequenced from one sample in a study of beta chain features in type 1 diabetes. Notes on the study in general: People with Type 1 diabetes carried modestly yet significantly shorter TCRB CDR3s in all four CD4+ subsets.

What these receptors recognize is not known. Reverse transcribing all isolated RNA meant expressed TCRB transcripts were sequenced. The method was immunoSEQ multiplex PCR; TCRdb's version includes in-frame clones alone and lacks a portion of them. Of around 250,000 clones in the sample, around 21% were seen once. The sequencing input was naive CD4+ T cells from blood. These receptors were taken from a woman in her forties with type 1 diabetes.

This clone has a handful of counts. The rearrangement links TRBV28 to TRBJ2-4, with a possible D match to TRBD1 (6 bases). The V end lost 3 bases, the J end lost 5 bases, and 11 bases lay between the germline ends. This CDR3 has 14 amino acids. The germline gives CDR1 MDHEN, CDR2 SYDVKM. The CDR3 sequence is CASSFTDSQNIQYF. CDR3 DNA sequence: TGTGCCAGCAGTTTTACGGACAGCCAAAACATTCAGTACTTC. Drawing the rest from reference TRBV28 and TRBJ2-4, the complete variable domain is DVKVTQSSRYLVKRTGEKVFLECVQDMDHENMFWYRQDPGLGLRLIYFSYDVKMKEKGDIPEGYSVSREKKERFSLILESASTNQTSMYLCASSFTDSQNIQYFGAGTRLSVL.

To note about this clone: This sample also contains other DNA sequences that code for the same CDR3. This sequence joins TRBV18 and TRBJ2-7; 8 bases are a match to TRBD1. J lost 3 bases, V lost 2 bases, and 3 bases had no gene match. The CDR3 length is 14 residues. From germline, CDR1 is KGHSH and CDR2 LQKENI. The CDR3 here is CASSPGTGYYEQYF. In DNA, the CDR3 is TGTGCCAGCTCACCAGGGACAGGTTACTACGAGCAGTACTTC.

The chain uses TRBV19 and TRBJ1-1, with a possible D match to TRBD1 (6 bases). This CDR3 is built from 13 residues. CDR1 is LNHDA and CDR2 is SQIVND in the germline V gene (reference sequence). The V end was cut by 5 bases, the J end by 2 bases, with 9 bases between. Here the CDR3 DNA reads TGTGCCAGTAGTCGACAGGATAACACTGAAGCTTTCTTT. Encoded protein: CASSRQDNTEAFF.

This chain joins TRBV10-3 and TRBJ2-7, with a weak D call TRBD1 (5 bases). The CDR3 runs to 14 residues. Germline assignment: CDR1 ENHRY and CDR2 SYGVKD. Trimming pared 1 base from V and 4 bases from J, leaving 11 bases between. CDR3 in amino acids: CAISEFDRTYEQYF. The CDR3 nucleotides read TGTGCCATCAGTGAGTTCGACAGAACTTACGAGCAGTACTTC.

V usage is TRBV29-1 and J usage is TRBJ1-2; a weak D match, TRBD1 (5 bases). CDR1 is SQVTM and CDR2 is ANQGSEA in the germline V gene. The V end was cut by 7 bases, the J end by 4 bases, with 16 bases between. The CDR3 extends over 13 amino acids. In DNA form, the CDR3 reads TGCAGCGGCTGGACACCGCAAGCCTATGGCTACACCTTC. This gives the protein CSGWTPQAYGYTF.

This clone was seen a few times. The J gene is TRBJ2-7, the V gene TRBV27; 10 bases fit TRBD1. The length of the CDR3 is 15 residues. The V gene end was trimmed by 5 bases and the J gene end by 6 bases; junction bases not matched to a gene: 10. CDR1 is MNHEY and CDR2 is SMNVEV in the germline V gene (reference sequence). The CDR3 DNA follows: TGTGCCAGCAGTCCCGCTAGACAGGGGGCGGGCGAGCAGTACTTC. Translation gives CASSPARQGAGEQYF.

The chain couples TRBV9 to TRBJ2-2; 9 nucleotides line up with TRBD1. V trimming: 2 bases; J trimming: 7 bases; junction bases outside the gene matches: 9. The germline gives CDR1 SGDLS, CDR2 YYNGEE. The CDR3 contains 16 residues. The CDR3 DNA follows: TGTGCCAGCAGCGTTCGGGACAGGGTAATTGTCGGGGAGCTGTTTTTT. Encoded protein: CASSVRDRVIVGELFF.

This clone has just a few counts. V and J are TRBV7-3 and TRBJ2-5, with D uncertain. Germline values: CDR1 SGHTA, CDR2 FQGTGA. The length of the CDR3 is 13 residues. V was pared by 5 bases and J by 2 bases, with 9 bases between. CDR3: CASSLTPQETQYF. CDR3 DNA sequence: TGTGCCAGCAGCCTGACACCGCAAGAGACCCAGTACTTC.

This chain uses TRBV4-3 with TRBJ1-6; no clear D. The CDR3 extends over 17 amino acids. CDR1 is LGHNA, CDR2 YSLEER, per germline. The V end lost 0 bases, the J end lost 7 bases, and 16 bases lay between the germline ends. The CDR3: CASSQDFGGIPNSPLHF. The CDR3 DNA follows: TGCGCCAGCAGCCAAGATTTTGGAGGGATCCCCAATTCACCCCTCCACTTT.

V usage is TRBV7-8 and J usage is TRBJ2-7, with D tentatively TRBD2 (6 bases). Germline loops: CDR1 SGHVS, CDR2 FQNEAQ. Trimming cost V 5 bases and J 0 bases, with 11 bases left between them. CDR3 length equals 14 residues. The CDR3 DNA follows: TGTGCCAGCAGCGACGTAGCGGTCTCCTACGAGCAGTACTTC. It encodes CASSDVAVSYEQYF.

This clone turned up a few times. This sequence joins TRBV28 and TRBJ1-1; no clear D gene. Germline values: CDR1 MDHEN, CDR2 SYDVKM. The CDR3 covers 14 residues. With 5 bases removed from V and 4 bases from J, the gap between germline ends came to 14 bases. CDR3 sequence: CASSPPRDSTEAFF. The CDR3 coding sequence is TGTGCCAGCAGTCCACCCCGGGATAGCACTGAAGCTTTCTTT.

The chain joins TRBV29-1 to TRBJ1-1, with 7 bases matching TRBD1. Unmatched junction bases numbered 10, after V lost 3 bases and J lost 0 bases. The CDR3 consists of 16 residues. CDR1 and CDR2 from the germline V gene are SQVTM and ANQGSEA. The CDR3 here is CSVEGRTGAVNTEAFF. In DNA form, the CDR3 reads TGCAGCGTTGAGGGTCGAACAGGGGCCGTGAACACTGAAGCTTTCTTT. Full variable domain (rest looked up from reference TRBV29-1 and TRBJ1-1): SAVISQKPSRDICQRGTSLTIQCQVDSQVTMMFWYRQQPGQSLTLIATANQGSEATYESGFVIDKFPISRPNLTFSTLTVSNMSPEDSSIYLCSVEGRTGAVNTEAFFGQGTRLTVV.

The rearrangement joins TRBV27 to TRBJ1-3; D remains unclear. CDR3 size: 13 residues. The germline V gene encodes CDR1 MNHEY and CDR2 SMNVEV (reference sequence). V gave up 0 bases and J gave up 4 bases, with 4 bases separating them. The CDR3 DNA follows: TGTGCCAGCAGTTTATCGGGCGGAAACACCATATATTTT. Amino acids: CASSLSGGNTIYF.

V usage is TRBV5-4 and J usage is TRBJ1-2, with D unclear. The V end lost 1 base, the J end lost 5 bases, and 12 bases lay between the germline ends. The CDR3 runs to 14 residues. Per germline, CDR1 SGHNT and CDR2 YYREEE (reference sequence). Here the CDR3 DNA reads TGTGCCAGCAGCTTGCAGGATGGCACGTATGGCTACACCTTC. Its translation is CASSLQDGTYGYTF.

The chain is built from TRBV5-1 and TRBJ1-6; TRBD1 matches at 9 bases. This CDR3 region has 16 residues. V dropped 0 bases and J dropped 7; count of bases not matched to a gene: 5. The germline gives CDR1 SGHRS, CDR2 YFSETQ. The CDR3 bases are TGCGCCAGCAGCTTGGATGACGGGACAGGGAATTCACCCCTCCACTTT. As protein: CASSLDDGTGNSPLHF.

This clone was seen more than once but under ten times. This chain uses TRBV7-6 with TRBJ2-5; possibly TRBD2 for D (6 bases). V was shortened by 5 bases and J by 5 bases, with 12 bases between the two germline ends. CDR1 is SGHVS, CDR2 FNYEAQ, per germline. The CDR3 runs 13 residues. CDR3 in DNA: TGTGCCAGCAGCCCAATGGAGGGCGAGACCCAGTACTTC. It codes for CASSPMEGETQYF.

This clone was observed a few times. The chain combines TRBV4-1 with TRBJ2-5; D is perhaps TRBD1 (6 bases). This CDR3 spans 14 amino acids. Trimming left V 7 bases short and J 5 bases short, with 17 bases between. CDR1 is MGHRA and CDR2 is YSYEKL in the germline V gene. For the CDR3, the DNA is TGCGCCAGCACCCAGGGGCCGGCGCGTGAGACCCAGTACTTC. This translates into CASTQGPARETQYF.

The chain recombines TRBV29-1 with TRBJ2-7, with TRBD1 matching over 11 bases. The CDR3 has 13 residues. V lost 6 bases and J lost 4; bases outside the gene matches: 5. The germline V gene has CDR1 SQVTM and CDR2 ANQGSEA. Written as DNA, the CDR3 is TGCAGCGTGGGTGGACAGGGGGCTTACGAGCAGTACTTC. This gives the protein CSVGGQGAYEQYF.